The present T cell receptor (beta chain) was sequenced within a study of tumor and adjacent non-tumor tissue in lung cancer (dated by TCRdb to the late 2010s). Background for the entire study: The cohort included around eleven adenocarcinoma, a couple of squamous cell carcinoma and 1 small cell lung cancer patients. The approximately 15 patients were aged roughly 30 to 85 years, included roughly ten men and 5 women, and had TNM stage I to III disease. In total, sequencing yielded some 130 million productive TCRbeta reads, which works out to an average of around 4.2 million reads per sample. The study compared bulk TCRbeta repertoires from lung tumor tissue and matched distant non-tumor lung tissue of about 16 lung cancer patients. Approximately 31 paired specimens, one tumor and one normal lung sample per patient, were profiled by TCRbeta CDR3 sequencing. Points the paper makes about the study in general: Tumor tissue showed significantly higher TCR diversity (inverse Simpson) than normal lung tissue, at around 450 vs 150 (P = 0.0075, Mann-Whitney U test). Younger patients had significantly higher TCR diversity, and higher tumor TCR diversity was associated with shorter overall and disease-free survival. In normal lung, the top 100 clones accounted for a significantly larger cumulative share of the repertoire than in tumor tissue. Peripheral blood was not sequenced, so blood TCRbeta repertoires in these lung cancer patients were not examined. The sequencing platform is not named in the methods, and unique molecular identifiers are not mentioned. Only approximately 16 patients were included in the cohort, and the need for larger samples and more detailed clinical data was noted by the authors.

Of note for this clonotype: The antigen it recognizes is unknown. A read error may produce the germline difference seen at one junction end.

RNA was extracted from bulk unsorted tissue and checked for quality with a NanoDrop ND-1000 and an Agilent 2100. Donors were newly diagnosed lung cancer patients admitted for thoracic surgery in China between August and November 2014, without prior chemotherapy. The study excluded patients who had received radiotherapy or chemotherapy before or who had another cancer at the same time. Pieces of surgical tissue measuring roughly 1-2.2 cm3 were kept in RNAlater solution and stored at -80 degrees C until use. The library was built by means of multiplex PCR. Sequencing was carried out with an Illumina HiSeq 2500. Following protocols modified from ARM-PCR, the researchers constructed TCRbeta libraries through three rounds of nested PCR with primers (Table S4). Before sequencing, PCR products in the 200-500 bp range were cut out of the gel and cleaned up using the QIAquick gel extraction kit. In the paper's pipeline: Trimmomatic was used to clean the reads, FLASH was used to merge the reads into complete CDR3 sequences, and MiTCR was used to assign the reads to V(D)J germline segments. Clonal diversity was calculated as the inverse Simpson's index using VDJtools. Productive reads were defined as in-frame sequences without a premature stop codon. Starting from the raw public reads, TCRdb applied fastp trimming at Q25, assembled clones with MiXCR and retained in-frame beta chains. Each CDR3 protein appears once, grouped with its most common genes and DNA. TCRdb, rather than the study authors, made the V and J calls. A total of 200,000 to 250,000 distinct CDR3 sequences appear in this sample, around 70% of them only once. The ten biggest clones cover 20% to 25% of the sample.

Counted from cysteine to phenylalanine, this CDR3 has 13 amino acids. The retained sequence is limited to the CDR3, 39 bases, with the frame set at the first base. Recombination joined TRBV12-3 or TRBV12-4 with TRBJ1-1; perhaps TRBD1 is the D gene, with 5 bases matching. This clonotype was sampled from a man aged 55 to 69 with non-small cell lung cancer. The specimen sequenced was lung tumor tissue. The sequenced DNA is TGTGCCAGCAGTATAGCCTCGGGGGCTGAAGCTTTCTTT. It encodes CASSIASGAEAFF.